These T cell receptor beta chains were read from a single sample in a study of CD8 T cells in Susac syndrome. MiXCR, run by TCRdb on the immunoSEQ multiplex PCR reads, gives a single entry per CDR3 protein. The table shows fewer than 200,000 distinct CDR3 sequences, with 85% to 95% occurring only once. The sequenced material came from CD4+ T cells from PBMCs. Receptors were obtained from a human donor with Susac syndrome. Both conserved end residues are part of each CDR3.

j_call	cdr3_length	v_call	cdr3_aa
TRBJ2-5	13	TRBV19	CASTGTAGGTQYF
TRBJ2-3	16	TRBV5-1	CASSLEAGGEADTQYF
TRBJ2-5	12	TRBV6-2/TRBV6-3	CATSGRQETQYF
TRBJ2-1	10	TRBV29-1	CSVKTGEQFF
TRBJ1-6	14	TRBV4-3	CASSQEADNSPLHF
TRBJ1-4	14	TRBV20-1	CSASYGTGDEKLFF
TRBJ1-2	15	TRBV3-1	CASSRDGSGNYGYTF
TRBJ2-3	13	TRBV7-8	CASSFGVTDTQYF
TRBJ2-1	15	TRBV7-3	CASSLGSTSYNEQFF
TRBJ2-3	13	TRBV7-8	CASSQSGEDTQYF
TRBJ2-5	15	TRBV2	CASSSLAGEGETQYF
TRBJ1-2	14	TRBV11-2	CASSPDSFNYGYTF
TRBJ1-6	17	TRBV6-2/TRBV6-3	CASSPGTGEVSNSPLHF
TRBJ1-2	14	TRBV6-5	CASSYRESNYGYTF